This T cell receptor beta chain was recovered during a study of blood T cell repertoires in COVID-19. Study-wide background: The United States, Italy and Spain provided the acute and convalescent COVID-19 samples. Sample material is recorded as cDNA or gDNA derived from T cells, B-cell-depleted T cells, or PBMCs.

Per the study methods: Quantification of nucleated cells was approximated via reference gene primer amplification. The protocol was immunoSEQ multiplex PCR, while the TCRdb copy is restricted to in-frame clones and leaves out a portion. Clone size and the V and J calls come from that table; the DNA yielded D and trimming. Of 250,000 to 350,000 clones listed, around 90% are singletons. With 3 bases removed from V and 8 bases from J, the gap between germline ends came to 19 bases. The CDR3 has 15 amino acids. Looked up from germline, CDR1 is MNHNS and CDR2 is SASEGT. This clone was found once. This clonotype was sampled from a woman between 35 and 50 years old who had recovered from COVID-19. V is TRBV6-1 and J is TRBJ1-2; D gene ambiguous. Specimen: peripheral blood. The CDR3 protein is CASSDYMGGPYGYTF. In DNA form, the CDR3 reads TGTGCCAGCAGTGATTATATGGGCGGGCCCTACGGCTACACCTTC.